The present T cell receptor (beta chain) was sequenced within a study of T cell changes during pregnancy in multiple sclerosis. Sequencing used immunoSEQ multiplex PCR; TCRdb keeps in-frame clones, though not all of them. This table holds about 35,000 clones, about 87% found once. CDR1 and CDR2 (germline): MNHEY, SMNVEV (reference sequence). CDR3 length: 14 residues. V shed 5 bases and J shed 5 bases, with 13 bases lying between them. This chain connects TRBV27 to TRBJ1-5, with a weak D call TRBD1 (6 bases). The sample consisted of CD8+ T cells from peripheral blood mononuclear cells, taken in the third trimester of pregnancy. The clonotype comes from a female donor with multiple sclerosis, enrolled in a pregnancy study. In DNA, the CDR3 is TGTGCCAGCAGTACATACAGGGAGTATCAGCCCCAGCATTTT. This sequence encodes CASSTYREYQPQHF.